Listed below are T cell receptor beta chains from one sample, sequenced in a study of blood T cells in healthy people across ages. MiXCR, applied by TCRdb to the 5' RACE reads, yields one record per CDR3 protein. The sample yields over 500,000 distinct CDR3 sequences, about 27% seen once. The same sample was also studied in work on T cells of mothers and their children.

The sample taken for sequencing was blood. The origin of the receptors is a boy between 2 and 15 years old in good health. Both conserved end residues are part of each CDR3. Fields, in order: D gene, V gene, CDR3 protein. D genes are given only for firm matches.

. TRBV9 CASSVEEGIWTPNGYTF
. TRBV7-4 CASSLDGGRWCNEQFF
. TRBV7-6 CASSPVRWRGRRNTGELFF
. TRBV20-1 CSARDSGDEQYF
. TRBV4-3 CASSQLTRGNEQFF
TRBD1 TRBV30 CAWDRGSYNEQFF
. TRBV4-3 CASSQDGGTGANVLTF
TRBD2 TRBV12-3/TRBV12-4 CASSPPVTSVYNEQFF
. TRBV27 CASSFIDQETQYF
. TRBV20-1 CSARRDKGSYGYTF
TRBD2 TRBV20-1 CSAAYGGASLTTDTQYF
TRBD1 TRBV7-9 CASSSTGGSMGTQYF
. TRBV14 CASSPGNGGLNTDTQYF
. TRBV5-1 CASSLARNTGELFF
. TRBV30 CAWRSGYGEETQYF
. TRBV15 CATSRERVYNEQFF
. TRBV18 CASSPGIGNTEAFF
. TRBV29-1 CSVELVAGETQYF
. TRBV12-3/TRBV12-4 CASSFVAVETQYF
TRBD2 TRBV29-1 CSVRLAGGYEQYF
. TRBV4-2 CASSQALYGELFF
TRBD1 TRBV4-2 CASSQITGGTEAFF
TRBD2 TRBV27 CASSPFAGASYEQYF
. TRBV13 CASSPFPSSGTEAFF
TRBD2 TRBV29-1 CSVEGERGVYEQYF
TRBD1 TRBV5-5 CASSFSRDRVHQPQHF
. TRBV7-2 CASSLVPDSLLYEQYF
. TRBV7-3 CASSHTNTGELFF
. TRBV5-1 CASSLEGVSGYYEQFF
. TRBV6-1 CASTRGSYNEQFF
. TRBV28 CASSSVSNGELFF
TRBD1 TRBV7-2 CASSPRQGLGYGYTF
. TRBV20-1 CSARAVRGSYEQYF
TRBD2 TRBV7-9 CASWEGGIDEQYF
. TRBV29-1 CSVREQGLGHNEQFF
. TRBV12-3/TRBV12-4 CASSGRVRADAQYF
TRBD1 TRBV7-2 CASSMDRGETGELFF
. TRBV27 CASSVYGGKRETQYF
. TRBV6-5 CASSYSRVHYTF
. TRBV11-2 CASSLEVFQGREKLFF
. TRBV20-1 CSAPGPSADTQYF
. TRBV7-2 CASSLTGLGHNEQFF
. TRBV6-2/TRBV6-3 CASSYLGALGNQPQHF
. TRBV29-1 CSVDAGDTGELFF
. TRBV5-4 CASRDARNLYEQYF
. TRBV20-1 CSVSGQETQYF
TRBD2 TRBV20-1 CSISAPLAGGTDTQYF
. TRBV11-2 CASNRGTDTDTQYF
TRBD1 TRBV20-1 CSARAGQGPEKLFF
. TRBV15 CATSSHTDTQYF
. TRBV12-3/TRBV12-4 CASSFEFEQYF
. TRBV6-6 CASSYSGGKGEKLFF
TRBD1 TRBV4-3 CASSQETGGYSGANVLTF
. TRBV19 CASSLSGGGRNEQFF
. TRBV20-1 CSARDQGLSYEQYF
TRBD1 TRBV6-1 CASSGSDRGFDHIQYF
. TRBV6-7 CASSKPLGGSSYNEQFF
TRBD2 TRBV5-5 CASSPTYRRLAGVYEQYF
. TRBV7-2 CASSSGGRYTEAFF
TRBD1 TRBV7-3 CASSFGQGRQDGYTF